A selection of T cell receptor beta chains follows, all from one sample in a study of cytomegalovirus exposure and HLA in healthy donors. Libraries were prepared by immunoSEQ multiplex PCR; TCRdb keeps only in-frame clonotypes and omits some of them. The profile covers about 90,000 clones, with 79% appearing a single time and roughly 2.5% taken by the ten largest. The sequenced sample consisted of PBMCs. The receptors originated from a man younger than 45 in good health and CMV-seronegative. CDR3s include the opening cysteine and the closing phenylalanine or tryptophan. Each record gives: V gene, D gene, clone size, J gene, CDR3 DNA, CDR3 protein. A D gene is named only where the DNA matches it firmly. The size of a clone is reported for some rows only, either as once, few or many, or as a class for expanded clones.

V: TRBV2
D: TRBD1
size: -
J: TRBJ1-5
DNA: TGTGCCAGTGACAGGGGGCGAGGCAATCAGCCCCAGCATTTT
CDR3: CASDRGRGNQPQHF

V: TRBV5-1
D: TRBD1
size: -
J: TRBJ2-7
DNA: TGCGCCAGCAGCTTGGGACAGGGGTACCACGAGCAGTACTTC
CDR3: CASSLGQGYHEQYF

V: TRBV7-2
D: TRBD2
size: -
J: TRBJ2-5
DNA: TGTGCCAGCAGCCCTAGCGGGCCCATGAGAGAGACCCAGTACTTC
CDR3: CASSPSGPMRETQYF

V: TRBV11-2
D: -
size: -
J: TRBJ1-2
DNA: TGTGCCAGCAGCTTATCTACAGGGAGCGGCTACACCTTC
CDR3: CASSLSTGSGYTF

V: TRBV19
D: TRBD1
size: -
J: TRBJ2-1
DNA: TGTGCCAGTAGTATAGTAACGGGACAGGGAAACAATGAGCAGTTCTTC
CDR3: CASSIVTGQGNNEQFF

V: TRBV5-6
D: TRBD1
size: few
J: TRBJ1-1
DNA: TGTGCCAGCAGCCTCGGACAGGGGTATACTGAAGCTTTCTTT
CDR3: CASSLGQGYTEAFF

V: TRBV27
D: TRBD1
size: -
J: TRBJ1-2
DNA: TGTGCCAGCAGCTCACAGGGGCGAGATGGCTACACCTTC
CDR3: CASSSQGRDGYTF

V: TRBV2
D: -
size: -
J: TRBJ1-3
DNA: TGTGCCAGCAGTGGGTCTGAGGCCTTCTCTGGAAACACCATATATTTT
CDR3: CASSGSEAFSGNTIYF

V: TRBV28
D: -
size: once
J: TRBJ2-7
DNA: TGTGCCAGCAAAGGACAGCCCTACGAGCAGTACTTC
CDR3: CASKGQPYEQYF

V: TRBV7-3
D: -
size: -
J: TRBJ2-5
DNA: TGTGCCAGCAGCTTAACGATTTCGTCTATCAAGTACTTC
CDR3: CASSLTISSIKYF

V: TRBV4-1
D: TRBD1
size: -
J: TRBJ1-4
DNA: TGCGCCAGCAGCCAGAGGACAGGGGGAGACGAAAAACTGTTTTTT
CDR3: CASSQRTGGDEKLFF

V: TRBV28
D: TRBD1
size: -
J: TRBJ1-1
DNA: TGTGCCAGCAGTCCGGACAGGGGTATGAACACTGAAGCTTTCTTT
CDR3: CASSPDRGMNTEAFF

V: TRBV5-6
D: -
size: few
J: TRBJ2-7
DNA: TGTGCCAGCAGCTTGTTTACCTACGAGCAGTACTTC
CDR3: CASSLFTYEQYF

V: TRBV5-4
D: TRBD1
size: -
J: TRBJ1-5
DNA: TGTGCCAGCAGCTTGGCACAGGGGACGCAGCCCCAGCATTTT
CDR3: CASSLAQGTQPQHF

V: TRBV19
D: TRBD1
size: -
J: TRBJ1-5
DNA: TGTGCCAGTGTGGCAGGGGGCATTTCTCAGCCCCAGCATTTT
CDR3: CASVAGGISQPQHF

V: TRBV6-5
D: -
size: -
J: TRBJ2-3
DNA: TGTGCCAGCAGTTACAAGGGGTGGGGAACAGATACGCAGTATTTT
CDR3: CASSYKGWGTDTQYF

V: TRBV10-3
D: -
size: -
J: TRBJ2-7
DNA: TGTGCCATCAGTGACGGCTACGAGCAGTACTTC
CDR3: CAISDGYEQYF

V: TRBV7-2
D: TRBD2
size: -
J: TRBJ2-3
DNA: TGTGCCAGCAGCTTAGTCCTAGCGGGGGCCCCGGGCACAGATACGCAGTATTTT
CDR3: CASSLVLAGAPGTDTQYF

V: TRBV5-1
D: TRBD2
size: -
J: TRBJ2-3
DNA: TGCGCCAGCAGCTTGGTTAGCGGGGGGACAGATACGCAGTATTTT
CDR3: CASSLVSGGTDTQYF

V: TRBV30
D: TRBD2
size: -
J: TRBJ2-5
DNA: TGTGCCTGGACAACGGGGGGGGAGACCCAGTACTTC
CDR3: CAWTTGGETQYF

V: TRBV7-3
D: -
size: -
J: TRBJ1-1
DNA: TGTGCCAGCTCCGCCTATTCGGGGGGCGAAGCTTTCTTT
CDR3: CASSAYSGGEAFF

V: TRBV7-9
D: TRBD1
size: -
J: TRBJ2-7
DNA: TGTGCCAGCAGCCCACGGACAGGGGCTAGCTACGAGCAGTACTTC
CDR3: CASSPRTGASYEQYF

V: TRBV6-6
D: -
size: -
J: TRBJ1-2
DNA: TGTGCCAGCAGTTACTCCAGGGTATCTAACTATGGCTACACCTTC
CDR3: CASSYSRVSNYGYTF

V: TRBV12-5
D: -
size: -
J: TRBJ1-5
DNA: TGTGCTAGTGGTTTGGGACACAGCAATCAGCCCCAGCATTTT
CDR3: CASGLGHSNQPQHF

V: TRBV19
D: -
size: -
J: TRBJ2-1
DNA: TGTGCCAGTAGTATAGATGTGGTACAGGGTTACAATGAGCAGTTCTTC
CDR3: CASSIDVVQGYNEQFF

V: TRBV15
D: TRBD1
size: -
J: TRBJ1-1
DNA: TGTGCCACCAGCACCAACGACAGGGCCCTTATGAACACTGAAGCTTTCTTT
CDR3: CATSTNDRALMNTEAFF

V: TRBV10-3
D: -
size: -
J: TRBJ1-5
DNA: TGTGCCATTCAGGGCAGGAATAGCAATCAGCCCCAGCATTTT
CDR3: CAIQGRNSNQPQHF

V: TRBV19
D: TRBD1
size: -
J: TRBJ1-5
DNA: TGTGCCAGTCAGAGCTTCCGGGACAGGGGCTTGGGCAATCAGCCCCAGCATTTT
CDR3: CASQSFRDRGLGNQPQHF

V: TRBV7-9
D: TRBD1
size: -
J: TRBJ1-1
DNA: TGTGCCAGCAGCTGGGGGACAGGGGGGAACACTGAAGCTTTCTTT
CDR3: CASSWGTGGNTEAFF

V: TRBV29-1
D: -
size: -
J: TRBJ2-3
DNA: TGCAGCGTTGAGGGGGCGAATACGCAGTATTTT
CDR3: CSVEGANTQYF

V: TRBV7-9
D: -
size: few
J: TRBJ1-1
DNA: TGTGCCAGCAGCTTAGGTCCGGTCCTGAACACTGAAGCTTTCTTT
CDR3: CASSLGPVLNTEAFF

V: TRBV19
D: TRBD1
size: -
J: TRBJ1-1
DNA: TGTGCCAGTAGTTCCCCCGGGACAGGCGTACTCAGTGAAGCTTTCTTT
CDR3: CASSSPGTGVLSEAFF

V: TRBV4-3
D: TRBD1
size: -
J: TRBJ1-4
DNA: TGCGCCAGCCGCCCGGGACAGGGGGCATTTGCAACTAATGAAAAACTGTTTTTT
CDR3: CASRPGQGAFATNEKLFF

V: TRBV29-1
D: TRBD2
size: -
J: TRBJ2-3
DNA: TGCAGCGTTCAACTAGCGGGGGGGTCCACCGATACGCAGTATTTT
CDR3: CSVQLAGGSTDTQYF

V: TRBV6-5
D: TRBD1
size: -
J: TRBJ1-2
DNA: TGTGCCAGCAAATTAGGACAGGGGGTCTATGGCTACACCTTC
CDR3: CASKLGQGVYGYTF

V: TRBV4-1
D: TRBD1
size: -
J: TRBJ2-2
DNA: TGCGCCAGCAGCCCCCGACAGGGCAACGGGGAGCTGTTTTTT
CDR3: CASSPRQGNGELFF

V: TRBV10-1
D: -
size: -
J: TRBJ1-1
DNA: TGCGCCAGCAGTGCGAGATGGGAGATCGGTGCTGAAGCTTTCTTT
CDR3: CASSARWEIGAEAFF

V: TRBV7-9
D: -
size: -
J: TRBJ1-3
DNA: TGTGCCAGCAGCTTCAAGAGTAACACCATATATTTT
CDR3: CASSFKSNTIYF

V: TRBV2
D: -
size: -
J: TRBJ1-1
DNA: TGTGCCAGCAGTGATACTGGCTGGGGGGACACTGAAGCTTTCTTT
CDR3: CASSDTGWGDTEAFF

V: TRBV28
D: -
size: few
J: TRBJ1-2
DNA: TGTGCCAGCAGTTTGATCAACAGCAACTATGGCTACACCTTC
CDR3: CASSLINSNYGYTF

V: TRBV6-5
D: TRBD2
size: -
J: TRBJ2-7
DNA: TGTGCCAGCAGTTCCGGCGGGGGGGGCTCCTACGAGCAGTACTTC
CDR3: CASSSGGGGSYEQYF

V: TRBV7-2
D: -
size: -
J: TRBJ2-7
DNA: TGTGCCAGCAGCTGGAATTCCGGGACTCTTACTCACTACGAGCAGTACTTC
CDR3: CASSWNSGTLTHYEQYF

V: TRBV5-6
D: -
size: -
J: TRBJ1-1
DNA: TGTGCCAGTAACGTTGGCCCTGAAGCTTTCTTT
CDR3: CASNVGPEAFF

V: TRBV29-1
D: -
size: -
J: TRBJ1-3
DNA: TGCAGCGTGGGAGGGGGAGAGCTCCTCTCTGGAAACACCATATATTTT
CDR3: CSVGGGELLSGNTIYF

V: TRBV5-6
D: TRBD1
size: -
J: TRBJ1-6
DNA: TGTGCCAGCAGCTGGGTCGGACAGGTGGATTCACCCCTCCACTTT
CDR3: CASSWVGQVDSPLHF

V: TRBV7-2
D: TRBD1
size: -
J: TRBJ2-7
DNA: TGTGCCAGCATCGCCACGCCGGGACAGCAAACCTACGAGCAGTACTTC
CDR3: CASIATPGQQTYEQYF

V: TRBV7-8
D: TRBD1
size: few
J: TRBJ2-6
DNA: TGTGCCAGCAGCTTTAATGACAGGGCGGCCTCCCCTGGGGCCAACGTCCTGACTTTC
CDR3: CASSFNDRAASPGANVLTF

V: TRBV10-3
D: -
size: -
J: TRBJ2-7
DNA: TGTGCCATCAGGGGCAGTGACGAGCAGTACTTC
CDR3: CAIRGSDEQYF

V: TRBV30
D: -
size: -
J: TRBJ1-3
DNA: TGTGCCTGGAGTGTCTCGGACACCATATATTTT
CDR3: CAWSVSDTIYF

V: TRBV29-1
D: -
size: -
J: TRBJ2-5
DNA: TGCAGCGTTGACGTAGGGGCGGGGGAGACCCAGTACTTC
CDR3: CSVDVGAGETQYF

V: TRBV5-6
D: TRBD2
size: -
J: TRBJ2-1
DNA: TGTGCCAGCAGCCTCAGCGGGGGGCACAATGAGCAGTTCTTC
CDR3: CASSLSGGHNEQFF

V: TRBV29-1
D: TRBD1
size: -
J: TRBJ1-2
DNA: TGCAGCGTAAGGACAGGGGATGCGGGTGGCTACACCTTC
CDR3: CSVRTGDAGGYTF

V: TRBV7-9
D: -
size: -
J: TRBJ1-3
DNA: TGTGCCAGCAGCCTACCCTCACGGGGTAGCTCTGGAAACACCATATATTTT
CDR3: CASSLPSRGSSGNTIYF

V: TRBV6-6
D: -
size: -
J: TRBJ1-1
DNA: TGTGCCAGCAGTCCAGACTTTACCCGGGGAGCTTTCTTT
CDR3: CASSPDFTRGAFF

V: TRBV27
D: -
size: -
J: TRBJ1-4
DNA: TGTGCCAGCAGTCAACAGGGCTTTTATGAAAAACTGTTTTTT
CDR3: CASSQQGFYEKLFF

V: TRBV30
D: -
size: -
J: TRBJ2-7
DNA: TGTGCCTGGAGTGAAGGGGGCTACGAGCAGTACTTC
CDR3: CAWSEGGYEQYF

V: TRBV5-1
D: TRBD2
size: -
J: TRBJ2-1
DNA: TGCGCCAGCAGCCTTGGTGGTAGCGGGGGAGTTAATGAGCAGTTCTTC
CDR3: CASSLGGSGGVNEQFF

V: TRBV7-8
D: -
size: -
J: TRBJ1-3
DNA: TGTGCCAGCAGCTTAGTCGGGATAGCTGGAAACACCATATATTTT
CDR3: CASSLVGIAGNTIYF